One sample yielded the 5 T cell receptor beta chains listed below, sequenced in a study of lymphopenia after photon versus proton radiotherapy. Method: immunoSEQ multiplex PCR; TCRdb's copy keeps in-frame clones and lacks some. The data hold around 64,000 clones, with around 93% observed a single time. Sequencing used peripheral blood, obtained from a patient treated with photon-based radiotherapy. The receptor set was obtained from a woman in her 40s with cholangiocarcinoma.

The chain couples TRBV7-2 to TRBJ2-7; TRBD2 matches 13 bases. V trimming: 5 bases; J trimming: 3 bases; junction bases outside the gene matches: 4. Per the germline V gene, CDR1 is SGHTA and CDR2 is FQGNSA. The CDR3 sequence is 15 residues long. The CDR3 region is CASSRLAGGHYEQYF. The CDR3 DNA follows: TGTGCCAGCAGCCGACTAGCGGGAGGCCACTACGAGCAGTACTTC.

This clone was detected only once. The gene calls are TRBV6-1 and TRBJ1-2; D may be TRBD1 (6 bases). The CDR3 spans 12 residues. Germline V lookup: CDR1 MNHNS, CDR2 SASEGT. Trimming took 8 bases from V and 5 from J, leaving 12 bases between them. The CDR3 coding sequence is TGTGCCAGCTCACAGGGTCTTTATGGCTACACCTTC. Its translation is CASSQGLYGYTF.

This chain uses TRBV29-1 with TRBJ2-3; the match to TRBD1 covers 8 bases. The CDR3 is made up of 14 amino acids. J lost 3 bases, V lost 7 bases, and 9 bases had no gene match. Germline CDR1 SQVTM, CDR2 ANQGSEA. DNA of the CDR3: TGCAGCGGCTCGAGGGGGACAGGAACAGATACGCAGTATTTT. Residues: CSGSRGTGTDTQYF.

This clone was recorded only once. This chain uses TRBV5-4 with TRBJ1-2, with 9 bases that match TRBD1. This CDR3 is built from 14 residues. CDR1 and CDR2 from the germline V gene are SGHNT and YYREEE (reference sequence). V lost 3 bases and J lost 6; bases outside the gene matches: 6. The CDR3 protein is CASSYPGTGNGYTF. The CDR3 DNA sequence: TGTGCCAGCAGCTACCCCGGGACAGGGAATGGCTACACCTTC.

The DNA of the CDR3 is TGTGCCAGCAGCCGGGACAGGGGCCGGAACACTGAAGCTTTCTTT. Translation gives CASSRDRGRNTEAFF. The V call is TRBV7-8, the J call TRBJ1-1, with 10 bases aligning to TRBD1. Trimming removed 5 bases from V and 1 base from J; junction bases left unmatched: 4. Germline V lookup: CDR1 SGHVS, CDR2 FQNEAQ. This CDR3 is 15 amino acids long.